This T cell receptor beta chain was found in a study of preoperative IRX-2 immunotherapy in early breast cancer. The treatment: preoperative locoregional IRX-2 cytokine immunotherapy. Samples came from a phase Ib trial of preoperative locoregional IRX-2 cytokine immunotherapy. Assay: immunoSEQ multiplex PCR; the TCRdb copy retains only in-frame clones and omits some. The data show approximately 98,000 clones, roughly 90% seen once. With 9 bases clipped from V and 2 bases from J, the junction kept 6 bases outside the gene matches. This CDR3 is 13 amino acids long. The germline V gene has CDR1 WSHSY and CDR2 SAAADI.

The chain carries TRBV10-2 and TRBJ2-7, with 8 positions matching TRBD1. The TCR originated in a human donor with breast cancer. The sample was tumor tissue, taken after IRX-2 immunotherapy. CDR3: CASRTGWPYEQYF. In DNA form, the CDR3 reads TGCGCCAGTCGGACAGGGTGGCCCTACGAGCAGTACTTC.